This T cell receptor beta chain was profiled in a study of T-cell reconstitution after alpha-beta-depleted transplantation in children. Germline V CDR1 and CDR2: LGHNA, YNFKEQ. The CDR3 is 16 amino acids. The J segment lost 2 bases and the V segment lost 1 base, leaving 5 bases of the junction unmatched. In its sample, this clonotype was seen a few times. Its specificity is unknown. Notes on the study in general: Alpha-beta T cells present about two months after transplant were reported to originate from several hundred expanded graft clones. The main origin of T-cell counts and diversity one year after transplant was newly produced T cells. Surviving thymic progenitors and recipient T cells were the source of high TCRbeta diversity at day 60 in some patients.

The TCRbeta library incorporated unique molecular identifiers. TCRdb passed the PCR reads through MiXCR, listing each CDR3 protein once. The profile shows hundreds of thousands of distinct CDR3 sequences, roughly 8.2% of them singletons. The chain carries TRBV4-2 and TRBJ1-2, with TRBD1 matching over 9 bases. The sequence was collected from a female patient aged 2-15 years who had a stem cell transplant for Fanconi anemia, so the T cells may come from the graft donor. Here the sequenced sample was peripheral blood, taken 360 days after TCRalphabeta/CD19-depleted stem cell transplant. CDR3: CASSQAPGQGNYGYTF. In nucleotides, the CDR3 is TGTGCCAGCAGCCAAGCACCGGGACAGGGAAACTATGGCTACACCTTC.